The 26 T cell receptor beta chains in this list originate from one sample, sequenced in a study of cytomegalovirus exposure and HLA in healthy donors. PCR was performed using 60 Vbeta and 13 Jbeta primers. The method was immunoSEQ multiplex PCR; TCRdb's version includes in-frame clones alone and lacks a portion of them. The repertoire holds over 65,000 clones, with roughly 80% as singletons. The sequenced sample was PBMCs. These receptors were collected from a man aged 55 to 70 in good health and CMV-seropositive.

V gene TRBV7-6 combines with J gene TRBJ1-3, with 7 nucleotides matching TRBD1. V trimming: 5 bases; J trimming: 0 bases; junction bases outside the gene matches: 7. Looked up from germline, CDR1 is SGHVS and CDR2 is FNYEAQ. The CDR3 has 16 amino acids. The DNA of the CDR3 is TGTGCCAGCAGCCGACAGGGCTTCTACTCTGGAAACACCATATATTTT. Residues: CASSRQGFYSGNTIYF.

The chain carries TRBV2 and TRBJ1-3, with TRBD1 matching 7 bases. The germline CDR1 and CDR2 sequences are SNHLY and FYNNEI. The CDR3 loop spans 14 amino acids. V was pared by 8 bases and J by 3 bases, with 7 bases of the junction left unmatched. The CDR3 DNA reads TGTGCCAGCGAATGGAACAGGGGTGGAAACACCATATATTTT. Translation: CASEWNRGGNTIYF.

The V call is TRBV6-5, the J call TRBJ1-3; D remains unclear. The V gene lost 7 bases and the J gene lost 4 bases, with 11 bases spanning the gap. The CDR3 has 13 amino acids. Germline V gene sequence: CDR1 MNHEY, CDR2 SVGAGI. The CDR3 protein is CASNPGRGNTIYF. The CDR3 DNA reads as TGTGCCAGCAACCCAGGAAGAGGAAACACCATATATTTT.

This chain connects TRBV5-4 to TRBJ1-2, with 8 bases lining up with TRBD1. CDR1 is SGHNT and CDR2 is YYREEE in the germline V gene (reference sequence). Trimming at V came to 4 bases and at J to 0 bases, leaving 8 bases not matched to a gene. This CDR3 is 16 amino acids long. CDR3 sequence: CASSRTGRRANYGYTF. The CDR3 DNA follows: TGTGCCAGCAGCCGGACAGGGAGACGGGCTAACTATGGCTACACCTTC.

This clone was counted between two and nine times. This rearrangement joins TRBV6-1 to TRBJ1-2, with TRBD1 identical over 8 bases. Trimming cost V 1 base and J 4 bases; bases outside gene matches: 5. This CDR3 comprises 15 residues. Germline CDR1 is MNHNS and CDR2 is SASEGT. CDR3 DNA sequence: TGTGCCAGCAGTGAAGGGTGGACAGGGACCTATGGCTACACCTTC. It codes for CASSEGWTGTYGYTF.

The sample holds a few counts of this clone. This chain uses TRBV19 with TRBJ1-3, with a possible D match to TRBD1 (5 bases). Germline CDR1 and CDR2: LNHDA and SQIVND (reference sequence). The CDR3 runs 16 residues. V shed 5 bases and J shed 2 bases, with 16 bases lying between them. The CDR3 DNA is TGTGCCAGTAGTCAGGGCAAGGCCCTACCTGGAAACACCATATATTTT. Its translation: CASSQGKALPGNTIYF.

The V gene is TRBV19, the J gene TRBJ1-4, with D unresolved. Trimming cost V 5 bases and J 8 bases, with 9 bases left between them. Germline-derived CDR1 and CDR2 are LNHDA and SQIVND (reference sequence). This CDR3 region has 12 residues. CDR3 nucleotide sequence: TGTGCCAGTAGTGTGGAGCCAGAAAAACTGTTTTTT. Amino acids: CASSVEPEKLFF.

This clone has a single count. This chain joins TRBV7-6 and TRBJ2-1, with 8 bases fitting TRBD1. From germline, CDR1 is SGHVS and CDR2 FNYEAQ. The CDR3 runs to 14 residues. V lost 3 bases to trimming and J lost 2 bases; unmatched junction nucleotides: 0. Written as DNA, the CDR3 is TGTGCCAGCAGCTTGACAGGGGCCTACAATGAGCAGTTCTTC. Amino acid sequence: CASSLTGAYNEQFF.

In this sample, this clone turned up once. The chain carries TRBV5-1 and TRBJ1-4, with D uncertain. The length of the CDR3 is 14 residues. The V end was cut by 2 bases, the J end by 0 bases, with 5 bases between. The germline CDR1 and CDR2 sequences are SGHRS and YFSETQ. CDR3 region: CASSLLSTNEKLFF. DNA of the CDR3: TGCGCCAGCAGCTTACTCTCAACTAATGAAAAACTGTTTTTT.

This chain uses TRBV5-1 with TRBJ2-1, with 10 nucleotides matching TRBD1. The CDR3 is 15 amino acids. Germline assignment: CDR1 SGHRS and CDR2 YFSETQ. V trimming: 0 bases; J trimming: 7 bases; junction bases outside the gene matches: 4. As DNA, the CDR3 is TGCGCCAGCAGCTTGGGACAGGGGGCCAGGAATGAGCAGTTCTTC. It translates to CASSLGQGARNEQFF.

The gene calls are TRBV28 and TRBJ2-3; TRBD2 is a possible D gene (5 bases). Deletions cut 2 bases from V and 6 bases from J, with 18 bases between. CDR3 size: 16 residues. The germline V gene has CDR1 MDHEN and CDR2 SYDVKM. The CDR3 DNA reads as TGTGCCAGCAGTTTACTGAGGGTGGGCCGAGGGGATACGCAGTATTTT. This encodes CASSLLRVGRGDTQYF.

The DNA of the CDR3 is TGTGCCAGCAGCCCCGGACAGGGCGGCAATGAGCAGTTCTTC. Its protein is CASSPGQGGNEQFF. J is TRBJ2-1 and V is TRBV11-2; 8 bases align to TRBD1. Germline V lookup: CDR1 SGHAT, CDR2 FQNNGV. J lost 6 bases, V lost 5 bases, and 6 bases had no gene match. The CDR3 runs to 14 residues.

The chain recombines TRBV7-2 with TRBJ2-2, with TRBD2 matching 7 bases. Trimming took 5 bases from V and 0 from J; bases not matched to a gene: 3. Germline assignment: CDR1 SGHTA and CDR2 FQGNSA. The CDR3 spans 15 residues. The CDR3 here is CASSLGTTNTGELFF. The CDR3 nucleotides read TGTGCCAGCAGCCTCGGGACTACGAACACCGGGGAGCTGTTTTTT.

This clone was seen a single time. This chain connects TRBV2 to TRBJ2-1; a possible D gene is TRBD2 (7 bases). This CDR3 region has 17 residues. CDR1 and CDR2 from the germline V gene are SNHLY and FYNNEI. Trimming shortened V by 6 bases and J by 9 bases, and 27 bases separated the two germline ends. In DNA form, the CDR3 reads TGTGCCAGCAGGGCCAGGGGAGGGTACCACCTTCTGGGTGAGCAGTTCTTC. The encoded protein is CASRARGGYHLLGEQFF. Full variable domain (outside the CDR3, taken from reference TRBV2 and TRBJ2-1): EPEVTQTPSHQVTQMGQEVILRCVPISNHLYFYWYRQILGQKVEFLVSFYNNEISEKSEIFDDQFSVERPDGSNFTLKIRSTKLEDSAMYFCASRARGGYHLLGEQFFGPGTRLTVL.

In its sample, this clone was seen a few times. J is TRBJ1-4 and V is TRBV11-3; possibly TRBD1 for D (6 bases). CDR3 length: 14 amino acids. Germline CDR1 and CDR2: SGHNT and YENEEA. The germline V and J ends were trimmed by 5 bases and 7 bases, with 14 bases remaining between them. CDR3 sequence: CASSVQGSGEKLFF. CDR3 sequence (DNA): TGTGCCAGCAGCGTCCAGGGGTCGGGTGAAAAACTGTTTTTT.

The chain has TRBV29-1 and TRBJ1-1, with D possibly TRBD1 on 6 matching bases. Looked up from germline, CDR1 is SQVTM and CDR2 is ANQGSEA. The CDR3 spans 13 residues. V shed 5 bases and J shed 1 base, with 11 bases lying between them. The CDR3 region is CSVNPGANTEAFF. In DNA, the CDR3 is TGCAGCGTTAACCCAGGGGCGAACACTGAAGCTTTCTTT.

The V gene is TRBV9, the J gene TRBJ1-4, with 11 bases lining up with TRBD1. J was trimmed by 8 bases and V by 4 bases; bases with no gene match: 7. CDR1 and CDR2 (germline): SGDLS, YYNGEE. This CDR3 contains 15 residues. The DNA of the CDR3 is TGTGCCAGCAGCCCAGCGGGACAGGGGGACGAAAAACTGTTTTTT. As protein: CASSPAGQGDEKLFF.

The rearrangement links TRBV7-9 to TRBJ2-3, with TRBD1 matching over 8 bases. Germline-derived CDR1 and CDR2 are SEHNR and FQNEAQ (reference sequence). CDR3 size: 15 residues. The V and J ends lost 3 bases and 1 base, in that order; junction bases with no gene match: 3. The CDR3 DNA is TGTGCCAGCAGCTTCAGGGGGCTCCGCACAGATACGCAGTATTTT. It codes for CASSFRGLRTDTQYF.

This clone showed up just once. This rearrangement joins TRBV2 to TRBJ2-1; 9 positions agree with TRBD2. Per germline, CDR1 SNHLY and CDR2 FYNNEI. CDR3 length: 16 amino acids. J lost 5 bases, V lost 4 bases, and 9 bases had no gene match. The CDR3, as DNA: TGTGCCAGCAGTGGTGTAGCGGGAGCCCTTAACAATGAGCAGTTCTTC. Translating gives CASSGVAGALNNEQFF.

This rearrangement joins TRBV5-1 to TRBJ2-3, with unresolved D. V gave up 1 base and J gave up 3 bases, with 9 bases separating them. Germline V lookup: CDR1 SGHRS, CDR2 YFSETQ. CDR3 length: 14 amino acids. CDR3 in DNA: TGCGCCAGCAGCTTGAGAGCGCCGACAGATACGCAGTATTTT. Its protein is CASSLRAPTDTQYF. Combining the CDR3 with reference TRBV5-1 and TRBJ2-3 gives the whole variable domain KAGVTQTPRYLIKTRGQQVTLSCSPISGHRSVSWYQQTPGQGLQFLFEYFSETQRNKGNFPGRFSGRQFSNSRSEMNVSTLELGDSALYLCASSLRAPTDTQYFGPGTRLTVL.

V and J are TRBV5-1 and TRBJ1-1, with D hard to call. Germline V lookup: CDR1 SGHRS, CDR2 YFSETQ. CDR3 size: 11 residues. Trimming took off 4 bases at V and 10 bases at J, with 11 bases between the two ends. The CDR3 DNA sequence: TGCGCCAGCAGCGCGGGCTCTAGAGCTTTCTTT. Its protein is CASSAGSRAFF.

This sequence joins TRBV2 and TRBJ2-7; no clear D. This CDR3 spans 15 amino acids. Germline CDR1 and CDR2: SNHLY and FYNNEI. Trimming took off 1 base at V and 2 bases at J, with 12 bases between the two ends. CDR3 sequence: CASSEEQSKAYEQYF. The CDR3 DNA is TGTGCCAGCAGTGAAGAACAAAGTAAAGCCTACGAGCAGTACTTC.

This clone has a handful of counts. The chain combines TRBV7-2 with TRBJ1-4; the D gene is possibly TRBD1 (5 bases). The CDR3 extends over 14 amino acids. Germline CDR1 SGHTA, CDR2 FQGNSA. Trimming removed 4 bases at V and 1 base at J, with 7 bases between. The CDR3 here is CASSSRVTNEKLFF. CDR3 coding DNA: TGTGCCAGCAGCTCCAGGGTAACTAATGAAAAACTGTTTTTT. Full variable domain (outside the CDR3, taken from reference TRBV7-2 and TRBJ1-4): GAGVSQSPSNKVTEKGKDVELRCDPISGHTALYWYRQSLGQGLEFLIYFQGNSAPDKSGLPSDRFSAERTGGSVSTLTIQRTQQEDSAVYLCASSSRVTNEKLFFGSGTQLSVL.

V usage is TRBV4-2 and J usage is TRBJ2-3; 9 bases align to TRBD2. V was pared by 3 bases and J by 2 bases, with 18 bases of the junction left unmatched. The CDR3 sequence is 20 residues long. In germline, CDR1 is LGHNA, CDR2 YNFKEQ. The CDR3 nucleotides read TGTGCCAGCAGCCACTTTAGCGGGAGTGAGGATGAGTGGGTCACAGATACGCAGTATTTT. Translation gives CASSHFSGSEDEWVTDTQYF.

The rearrangement uses TRBV2 and TRBJ1-2; D remains ambiguous. This CDR3 is built from 13 residues. V shed 3 bases and J shed 4 bases, with 9 bases lying between them. Germline V lookup: CDR1 SNHLY, CDR2 FYNNEI. The CDR3 nucleotides are TGTGCCAGCAGTGAGCAGGTTCTCTATGGCTACACCTTC. Translated: CASSEQVLYGYTF.

J is TRBJ2-4 and V is TRBV29-1; D possibly corresponds to TRBD2 (6 bases). The germline gives CDR1 SQVTM, CDR2 ANQGSEA. The CDR3 extends over 14 amino acids. Trimming cost V 6 bases and J 0 bases, with 12 bases left between them. CDR3 nucleotide sequence: TGCAGCGTCGAGGAGGGGATAGCCAAAAACATTCAGTACTTC. It codes for CSVEEGIAKNIQYF.